This passage covers 25 T cell receptor beta chains from one sample sequenced in a study of Graves' ophthalmopathy and Graves' hyperthyroidism. Amplification from RNA transcripts yielded the TCR beta CDR3 regions. Scientists carried out first-round RT-PCR using HTBI primers and then a second-round multiplex PCR. TCRdb redid the calling of the multiplex PCR reads with MiXCR, one entry per CDR3 protein. The sample lists about 210,000 distinct CDR3 sequences, 29% occurring once. The sequenced material came from peripheral blood. These receptor sequences come from a man aged 50-60 years with Graves' ophthalmopathy.

J is TRBJ1-5 and V is TRBV6-1; no clear D gene. Germline V gives CDR1 MNHNS, CDR2 SASEGT. The CDR3 length is 17 residues. The V end lost 0 bases, the J end lost 6 bases, and 18 bases lay between the germline ends. CDR3 in DNA: TGTGCCAGCAGTGAAGCGGCACCCATAGCGGGAATTCAGCCCCAGCATTTT. It specifies CASSEAAPIAGIQPQHF.

This clonotype was found many times. The chain combines TRBV7-3 with TRBJ2-2, with a possible D match to TRBD2 (5 bases). The V end lost 2 bases, the J end lost 8 bases, and 12 bases lay between the germline ends. Germline V gives CDR1 SGHTA, CDR2 FQGTGA. There are 14 residues in the CDR3. The CDR3 is CASSLGRGQGELFF. CDR3 sequence (DNA): TGTGCCAGCAGCTTAGGGCGCGGGCAAGGGGAGCTGTTTTTT.

In its sample, this clonotype was seen once. The chain carries TRBV12-3 or TRBV12-4 and TRBJ1-5; a possible D gene is TRBD1 (6 bases). The ends were cut back, 6 bases at V and 5 bases at J, with 17 bases in the middle. The CDR3 loop spans 15 amino acids. For the CDR3, the DNA is TGTGCCAGCAGCTACCCCGGGGCAGGGGATCAGCCCCAGCATTTT. Translating gives CASSYPGAGDQPQHF.

This clonotype was observed at least ten times. This chain uses TRBV5-1 with TRBJ2-6, with 7 nucleotides matching TRBD1. CDR3 length equals 19 residues. V shed 1 base, J shed 0 bases, and the junction held 10 bases outside the gene matches. Germline V lookup: CDR1 SGHRS, CDR2 YFSETQ. The CDR3 loop reads CASSLLYQGVLSGANVLTF. DNA for the CDR3: TGCGCCAGCAGCTTGCTTTATCAGGGGGTTCTCTCTGGGGCCAACGTCCTGACTTTC.

In this sample, this clonotype turned up many times. The chain employs TRBV6-5 and TRBJ1-2; D is uncertain. Per the germline V gene, CDR1 is MNHEY and CDR2 is SVGAGI. There are 16 residues in the CDR3. The ends were cut back, 3 bases at V and 5 bases at J, with 19 bases in the middle. The CDR3 protein is CASSYNAFITGYGYTF. The CDR3 DNA reads as TGTGCCAGCAGTTATAATGCCTTCATCACGGGGTATGGCTACACCTTC.

This clonotype was seen ten or more times. The chain carries TRBV7-9 and TRBJ2-7; weak D call: TRBD1 (6 bases). Trimming left V 4 bases short and J 0 bases short, with 10 bases between. From germline, CDR1 is SEHNR and CDR2 FQNEAQ (reference sequence). The CDR3 extends over 14 amino acids. This chain's CDR3 is CASSSLQGSYEQYF. As DNA, the CDR3 is TGTGCCAGCAGCTCACTACAGGGCTCCTACGAGCAGTACTTC.

In this sample, this clonotype turned up many times. The J gene is TRBJ2-5, the V gene TRBV20-1; tentatively, D is TRBD1 (6 bases). The CDR3 is 12 residues long. V lost 6 bases, J lost 5 bases, and 13 bases lay in between. Germline CDR1 and CDR2: DFQATT and SNEGSKA (reference sequence). The CDR3 loop reads CSALTGYETQYF. The DNA for the CDR3 is TGCAGTGCCCTGACAGGTTATGAGACCCAGTACTTC.

This clonotype came up once. V and J are TRBV28 and TRBJ2-7; 9 bases agree with TRBD1. Germline CDR1 and CDR2: MDHEN and SYDVKM. Trimming at V came to 4 bases and at J to 9 bases, leaving 10 bases not matched to a gene. The CDR3 length is 14 residues. For the CDR3, the DNA is TGTGCCAGCAGTTATGGGACAGGGCTTGGGGTGCAGTACTTC. As protein: CASSYGTGLGVQYF.

The chain carries TRBV6-1 and TRBJ2-5, with a weak D call TRBD1 (6 bases). The CDR3 has 14 residues. Trimming pared 6 bases from V and 5 bases from J, leaving 16 bases between. Germline CDR1 is MNHNS and CDR2 is SASEGT. The CDR3 DNA follows: TGTGCCAGCAGGGCTACAGGGATGGGGGAGACCCAGTACTTC. Its translation is CASRATGMGETQYF.

The chain employs TRBV5-1 and TRBJ1-1; no definite D call. This CDR3 spans 13 amino acids. The germline V gene encodes CDR1 SGHRS and CDR2 YFSETQ. Trimming pared 7 bases from V and 0 bases from J, leaving 10 bases between. CDR3 DNA: TGCGCCAGCCATGGGTTGGTGAACACTGAAGCTTTCTTT. Encoded protein: CASHGLVNTEAFF.

Many counts were recorded for this clonotype. The chain has TRBV9 and TRBJ2-7, with no clear D. The CDR3 consists of 12 residues. Deletions cut 0 bases from V and 3 bases from J, with 4 bases between. Germline loops: CDR1 SGDLS, CDR2 YYNGEE. The CDR3 region has the DNA TGTGCCAGCAGCGTAGTTGACTACGAGCAGTACTTC. This gives the protein CASSVVDYEQYF.

The table lists this clonotype with many counts. V and J are TRBV12-3 or TRBV12-4 and TRBJ1-2; D unresolved. CDR3 length: 12 residues. Trimming shortened V by 5 bases and J by 7 bases, and 11 bases separated the two germline ends. CDR3 coding DNA: TGTGCCAGCAGTACTTGGACTTTTGGCTACACCTTC. Translated, it gives CASSTWTFGYTF.

The genes are TRBV7-8 and TRBJ2-7, with D perhaps given as TRBD1 or TRBD2 (5 bases each). The length of the CDR3 is 15 residues. Trimming took 2 bases from V and 5 from J, leaving 16 bases between them. Per the germline V gene, CDR1 is SGHVS and CDR2 is FQNEAQ. The chain's CDR3 is CASSLTGRRGDEQYF. In DNA, the CDR3 is TGTGCCAGCAGCTTAACGGGACGTCGGGGAGACGAGCAGTACTTC.

V gene TRBV6-2 or TRBV6-3 combines with J gene TRBJ1-5, with D perhaps TRBD1 (5 bases). Trimming removed 11 bases from V and 4 bases from J, with 15 bases in between. Germline CDR1 is MNHEY and CDR2 is SVGEGT. The CDR3 loop spans 13 amino acids. The CDR3 spells CASRLDRNQPQHF. As DNA, the CDR3 is TGTGCCTCCCGCCTCGACAGAAATCAGCCCCAGCATTTT.

In this sample, this clonotype turned up many times. The rearrangement joins TRBV6-5 to TRBJ2-2; D is ambiguous. The V gene lost 1 base and the J gene lost 5 bases, with 5 bases spanning the gap. The CDR3 is made up of 13 amino acids. Germline V CDR1 and CDR2: MNHEY, SVGAGI. DNA of the CDR3: TGTGCCAGCAGTTACTTGAGGACCGGGGAGCTGTTTTTT. It yields the protein CASSYLRTGELFF.

This chain links TRBV12-3 or TRBV12-4 with TRBJ1-5; D ambiguous. The V and J ends lost 2 bases and 2 bases respectively, with 13 bases between them. This CDR3 region has 16 residues. The CDR3 DNA follows: TGTGCCAGCAGTTTACGCGGCGGCGGCGGCAATCAGCCCCAGCATTTT. It specifies CASSLRGGGGNQPQHF.

This clonotype was detected ten times or more. The V and J genes are TRBV27 and TRBJ2-7; either TRBD1 or TRBD2 may fit D (5 bases each). V lost 8 bases and J lost 7, with 18 bases in between. CDR1 and CDR2 (germline): MNHEY, SMNVEV (reference sequence). CDR3 length equals 13 residues. CDR3 sequence reads: CASGYQGVGEQYF. The CDR3, as DNA: TGTGCCAGCGGGTACCAGGGAGTCGGGGAGCAGTACTTC.

This clonotype was recorded many times. This chain joins TRBV12-3 or TRBV12-4 and TRBJ2-7; D gene unclear. The CDR3 contains 11 residues. Deletions cut 6 bases from V and 4 bases from J, with 7 bases between. CDR3 in amino acids: CASSEHYEQYF. The CDR3 nucleotides are TGTGCCAGCAGCGAACATTACGAGCAGTACTTC.

The J gene is TRBJ1-5, the V gene TRBV29-1; tentatively, D is TRBD1 (5 bases). The CDR3 is 12 amino acids. Germline loops: CDR1 SQVTM, CDR2 ANQGSEA. CDR3 in DNA: TGCTCCCTAAGGACAAGCAATCAGCCCCAGCATTTT. Translating gives CSLRTSNQPQHF.

This clonotype was seen repeatedly, ten times or more. The chain uses TRBV28 and TRBJ2-7; weak D call: TRBD1 (6 bases). Per germline, CDR1 MDHEN and CDR2 SYDVKM. The V gene lost 10 bases and the J gene lost 2 bases, with 12 bases spanning the gap. This CDR3 spans 12 amino acids. CDR3 protein: CATEDRPYEQYF. CDR3 bases: TGTGCCACCGAGGACAGACCCTACGAGCAGTACTTC.

This clonotype was detected many times. The CDR3 is CASSSDRQYSNQPQHF. Here the CDR3 DNA reads TGTGCCAGCAGTTCGGACAGACAGTATAGCAATCAGCCCCAGCATTTT. The V gene is TRBV6-2 or TRBV6-3, the J gene TRBJ1-5, with D possibly TRBD1 on 6 matching bases. Between the trimmed V and J ends, which lost 4 bases and 0 bases, there was a span of 13 bases. CDR1 and CDR2 from the germline V gene are MNHEY and SVGEGT. The CDR3 runs 16 residues.

This clonotype was counted ten times or more. The chain recombines TRBV7-8 with TRBJ1-1, with a tentative D call TRBD1 (5 bases). Germline CDR1 SGHVS, CDR2 FQNEAQ. Trimming stripped 2 bases from V and 6 bases from J, with 10 bases between. The CDR3 has 13 residues. CDR3 bases: TGTGCCAGCAGCTTACCACCGGGGGCTGAAGCTTTCTTT. Residues: CASSLPPGAEAFF.

The V call is TRBV7-2, the J call TRBJ2-7, with D uncertain. The V gene's germline CDR1 is SGHTA and CDR2 FQGNSA. Between the trimmed V and J ends, which lost 2 bases and 6 bases, there was a span of 14 bases. This CDR3 spans 14 amino acids. The CDR3 loop is CASSLSTVLGEQYF. The CDR3, as DNA: TGTGCCAGCAGCTTAAGTACAGTTCTCGGCGAGCAGTACTTC.

This clonotype was found many times. This chain uses TRBV24-1 with TRBJ1-2; D gene unclear. V was shortened by 7 bases and J by 8 bases, with 10 bases between the two germline ends. This CDR3 comprises 11 residues. From germline, CDR1 is KGHDR and CDR2 SFDVKD. CDR3 sequence (DNA): TGTGCCACCAGCACCGTTCGCGGCTACACCTTC. This gives the protein CATSTVRGYTF.

This clonotype was recorded at least ten times. The rearrangement links TRBV27 to TRBJ1-6; the D is unclear. Germline V lookup: CDR1 MNHEY, CDR2 SMNVEV (reference sequence). The CDR3 is 15 residues long. With 8 bases removed from V and 3 bases from J, the gap between germline ends came to 14 bases. CDR3 loop: CASSNRLDYNSPLHF. The CDR3 DNA sequence: TGTGCCAGCTCCAACCGTTTAGACTATAATTCACCCCTCCACTTT.